This record looks at one T cell receptor beta chain sequence and its context. This clone turned up a few times. Its cognate antigen has yet to be identified. Base qualities are not recorded, but no much larger clone differs from it by a single base. Participants in the prospective study were enrolled through a virtual design, were aged roughly 18 to 90 years, and lived in fewer than 30 United States geographic areas. In the prospective study, cohorts were assigned on the basis of participant-reported clinical history obtained from a screening survey and a study questionnaire. ImmuneRACE Cohort 3 recovered participants were defined by two consecutive negative NP/OP PCR tests, healthcare professional clearance, or symptom resolution. Mobile phlebotomists in the prospective study collected whole blood, serum and a nasopharyngeal or oropharyngeal swab from every participant. Additional blood draws and questionnaires over an approximately two-month period could optionally be provided by prospective study participants. Before DNA extraction, prospective study blood samples were shipped either frozen or at room temperature.

This record comes from a study of blood T cell repertoires in COVID-19 (TCRdb year 2020). With regard to the full study: Collaborator samples came from the United States, Italy and Spain and covered acute and convalescent phases of COVID-19. Where available, HLA class I and class II types were obtained from metadata supplied by the sample provider rather than from assay-based typing. The dataset comprised deeply sampled blood TCRbeta repertoires from subjects exposed to, actively infected with, or recovered from COVID-19. The repertoires were made available in a free public database intended to serve as a resource for research on the immune response to SARS-CoV-2. The material from the prospective study consisted of cDNA or gDNA derived from T cells, B-cell-depleted T cells, or PBMCs. The samples were drawn from two sources: the first 160 participants of the ongoing ImmuneRACE study, and 1,254 subjects contributed by 6 global collaborators. The sample metadata nearly always contained a de-identified subject ID, COVID-19 status, age in years and sex. Broader findings and caveats from the paper: How much clinical and demographic metadata was included differed by source and by participant, and the metadata was provided uncurated.

The cysteine opens and the phenylalanine closes a CDR3 of 14 amino acids. The CDR3 DNA has 42 bases and is translated from base 1. Trimming at the junction amounts to 5 bases on V and 14 bases on J, and the germline ends lie 21 bases apart. Based on the germline V gene, the CDR1 and CDR2 sequences are MDHEN and SYDVKM. The immunoSEQ Assay, a bias-controlled multiplex PCR, was used to amplify TCRbeta CDR3 regions from genomic DNA. From the authors' description of their analysis: The number of nucleated cells in each sample was estimated by amplification of reference gene primers within the assay. To quantify the absolute abundance of each unique TCRbeta CDR3 rearrangement, sequence reads were collapsed and filtered. For each sample, productive Simpson clonality was calculated by taking the square root of Simpson's diversity index across productive rearrangements. In TCRdb, the immuneACCESS table is reduced to in-frame sequences with V and J assigned. These tables do not hold every clone; where another copy was compared, an unresolved V gene accounts for under half, and the others remain unexplained. That table gives V, J and clone size, and the DNA gave D and trimming. Across this sample there are under 200,000 clones, with 87% seen only once. Of the sample, roughly 7% is held by the ten largest clones.

The TCR comes from a woman aged 45-65 years who had recovered from COVID-19. The sequencing input was PBMCs or T cells enriched from blood (not recorded which). Rearrangement joined TRBV28 to TRBJ1-4; the D gene is not confidently resolved. The nucleotide sequence reads as follows: TGTGCCAGCAGTGACATATTTGGGGAGGGTTTGCTGTTTTTT. Protein translation: CASSDIFGEGLLFF.